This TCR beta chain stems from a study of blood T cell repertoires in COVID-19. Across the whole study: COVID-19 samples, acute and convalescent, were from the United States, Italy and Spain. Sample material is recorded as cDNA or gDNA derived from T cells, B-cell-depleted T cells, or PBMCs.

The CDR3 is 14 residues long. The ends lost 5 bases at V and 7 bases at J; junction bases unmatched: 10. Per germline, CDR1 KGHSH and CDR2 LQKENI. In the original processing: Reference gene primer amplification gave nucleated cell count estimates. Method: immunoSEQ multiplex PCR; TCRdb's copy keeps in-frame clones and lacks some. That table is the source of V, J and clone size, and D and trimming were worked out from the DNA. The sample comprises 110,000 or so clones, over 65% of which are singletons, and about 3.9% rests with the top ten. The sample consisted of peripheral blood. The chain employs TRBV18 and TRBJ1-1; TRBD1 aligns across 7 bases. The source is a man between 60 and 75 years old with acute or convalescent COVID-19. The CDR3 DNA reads TGTGCCAGCTCATCACTAGACAGGGTCGGTGAAGCTTTCTTT. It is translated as CASSSLDRVGEAFF.